The 11 T cell receptor beta chains listed next were all sequenced from one sample in a study of T-cell reconstitution after alpha-beta-depleted transplantation in children (dated by TCRdb to 2016 to 2017). To prepare the library, PCR was applied. The sample was run on an Illumina HiSeq 2500. To normalize quantification of the TCRbeta repertoire, the TCR libraries were built with molecular barcoding that relied on unique molecular identifiers. Clones were called with MiXCR by TCRdb after fastp trimmed the public reads at Q25, and only in-frame beta chains were retained. A single entry per CDR3 protein holds the most common genes and DNA from its merged rows. This sample lists about 610,000 distinct CDR3 sequences; about 11% were detected once. Together, the top ten hold less than 5% of the sample. The sample here was PBMCs from the stem cell graft donor, taken from the stem cell graft. The receptors come from a human donor who donated a stem cell graft to a child with acute myeloid leukemia.

In this sample, this clonotype turned up a few times. This chain uses TRBV24-1 with TRBJ2-1, with D tentatively TRBD2 (7 bases). This CDR3 has 16 residues. V dropped 0 bases and J dropped 8 bases, with 16 bases sitting between them. Germline assignment: CDR1 KGHDR and CDR2 SFDVKD. This chain's CDR3 is CATSDLRKGGVDEQFF. In DNA, the CDR3 is TGTGCCACCAGTGATTTGCGAAAGGGGGGGGTCGATGAGCAGTTCTTC.

This clonotype was counted between two and nine times. The rearrangement links TRBV20-1 to TRBJ2-5, with D unresolved. CDR1 and CDR2 (germline): DFQATT, SNEGSKA (reference sequence). V dropped 6 bases and J dropped 4 bases, with 12 bases sitting between them. The CDR3 runs 12 residues. The CDR3 spells CSAKRSPETQYF. The CDR3 nucleotides read TGCAGTGCAAAGCGTTCCCCAGAGACCCAGTACTTC.

This clonotype was counted ten times or more. V and J are TRBV5-6 and TRBJ2-4, with a weak D call TRBD2 (6 bases). The germline V and J ends were trimmed by 0 bases and 8 bases, with 9 bases remaining between them. The germline CDR1 and CDR2 sequences are SGHDT and YYEEEE. The CDR3 has 13 residues. The DNA of the CDR3 is TGTGCCAGCAGCTTGGCGGGAGTGGACATTCAGTACTTC. Translating gives CASSLAGVDIQYF.

The chain carries TRBV20-1 and TRBJ2-7, with a tentative D call TRBD1 (5 bases). CDR1 is DFQATT and CDR2 is SNEGSKA in the germline V gene (reference sequence). Trimming stripped 3 bases from V and 6 bases from J, with 18 bases between. The CDR3 is made up of 14 amino acids. CDR3 DNA sequence: TGCAGTGCTAGTATGGCGGCACCGCAGGGCGAGCAGTACTTC. Translation: CSASMAAPQGEQYF.

In this sample, this clonotype turned up many times. The chain has TRBV29-1 and TRBJ2-5; D is possibly TRBD1 or TRBD2 (5 bases each). Germline loops: CDR1 SQVTM, CDR2 ANQGSEA. The CDR3 totals 12 residues. Trimming removed 7 bases from V and 5 bases from J, with 14 bases in between. In DNA, the CDR3 is TGCAGCGCTGACCGGGACGCGGAGACCCAGTACTTC. Its translation: CSADRDAETQYF.

This clonotype was counted a few times. Here the CDR3 DNA reads TGTGCCAGCAGTGATCCAACAACTAATGAAAAACTGTTTTTT. This sequence encodes CASSDPTTNEKLFF. V is TRBV25-1 and J is TRBJ1-4; unclear D gene. The CDR3 is 14 residues long. Per germline, CDR1 MGHDK and CDR2 SYGVNS. The V gene lost 3 bases and the J gene lost 0 bases, with 5 bases spanning the gap.

This clonotype was detected ten times or more. This sequence joins TRBV4-2 and TRBJ2-1, with 7 bases identical to TRBD2. V was pared by 3 bases and J by 5 bases, with 4 bases of the junction left unmatched. This CDR3 is built from 14 residues. In germline, CDR1 is LGHNA, CDR2 YNFKEQ. The CDR3 nucleotides are TGTGCCAGCAGCCACACTAGCGTGGACAATGAGCAGTTCTTC. Its protein product is CASSHTSVDNEQFF.

The chain is built from TRBV7-2 and TRBJ1-6, with 8 bases that match TRBD1. Per the germline V gene, CDR1 is SGHTA and CDR2 is FQGNSA. The V and J ends lost 6 bases and 3 bases, in that order; junction bases with no gene match: 4. The CDR3 spans 15 residues. CDR3 residues: CASRPGQDYNSPLHF. In DNA, the CDR3 is TGTGCCAGCAGACCGGGACAGGACTATAATTCACCCCTCCACTTT.

This clonotype was found many times. J is TRBJ2-1 and V is TRBV28; TRBD1 might be the D (5 bases). Trimming shortened V by 6 bases and J by 2 bases, and 14 bases separated the two germline ends. The CDR3 spans 15 residues. CDR1 and CDR2 from the germline V gene are MDHEN and SYDVKM. CDR3 in amino acids: CASREDTQAYNEQFF. Written as DNA, the CDR3 is TGTGCCAGCAGAGAGGACACACAAGCCTACAATGAGCAGTTCTTC.

This clonotype was picked up a small number of times. The V gene is TRBV4-3, the J gene TRBJ1-1; the D is unclear. Trimming pared 4 bases from V and 6 bases from J, leaving 18 bases between. CDR3 length equals 15 residues. CDR1 LGHNA and CDR2 YSLEER come from the germline V gene. The CDR3 DNA follows: TGCGCCAGCAGCCGCAAGGATCGTTCGGGCTCTGAAGCTTTCTTT. Translating gives CASSRKDRSGSEAFF.

This clonotype was seen only a few times. The genes are TRBV12-3 or TRBV12-4 and TRBJ1-1; D ambiguous. Deletions cut 2 bases from V and 5 bases from J, with 12 bases between. This CDR3 is built from 14 residues. CDR3 sequence reads: CASSLRQVGTEAFF. DNA of the CDR3: TGTGCCAGCAGTTTACGTCAGGTGGGGACTGAAGCTTTCTTT.